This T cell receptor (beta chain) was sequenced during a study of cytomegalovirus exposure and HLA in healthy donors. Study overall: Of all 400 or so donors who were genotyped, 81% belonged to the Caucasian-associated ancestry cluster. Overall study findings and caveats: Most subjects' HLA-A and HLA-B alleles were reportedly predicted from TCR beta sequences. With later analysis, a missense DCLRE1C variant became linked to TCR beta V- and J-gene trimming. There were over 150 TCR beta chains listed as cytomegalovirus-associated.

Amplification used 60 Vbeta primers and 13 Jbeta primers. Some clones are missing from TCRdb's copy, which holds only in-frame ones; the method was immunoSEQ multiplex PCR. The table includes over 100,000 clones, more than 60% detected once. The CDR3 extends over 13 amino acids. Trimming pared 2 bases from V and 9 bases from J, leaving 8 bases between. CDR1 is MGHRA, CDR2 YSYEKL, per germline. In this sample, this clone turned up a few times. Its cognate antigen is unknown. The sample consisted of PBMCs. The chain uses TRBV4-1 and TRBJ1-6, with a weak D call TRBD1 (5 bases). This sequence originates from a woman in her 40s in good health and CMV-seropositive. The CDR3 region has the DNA TGCGCCAGCAGCCAAATCCAGGGTTCACCCCTCCACTTT. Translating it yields CASSQIQGSPLHF.